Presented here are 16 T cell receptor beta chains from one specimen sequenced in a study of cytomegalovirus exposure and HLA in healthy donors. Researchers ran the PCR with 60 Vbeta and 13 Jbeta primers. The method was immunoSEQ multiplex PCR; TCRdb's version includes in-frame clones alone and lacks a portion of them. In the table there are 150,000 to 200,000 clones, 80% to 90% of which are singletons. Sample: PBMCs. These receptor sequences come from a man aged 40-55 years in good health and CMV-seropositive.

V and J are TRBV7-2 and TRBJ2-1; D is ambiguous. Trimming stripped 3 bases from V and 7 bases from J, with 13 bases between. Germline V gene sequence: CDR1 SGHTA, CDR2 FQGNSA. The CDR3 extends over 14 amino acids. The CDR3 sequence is CASSLPGFLNEQFF. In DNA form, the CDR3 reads TGTGCCAGCAGCTTGCCCGGGTTCCTAAATGAGCAGTTCTTC.

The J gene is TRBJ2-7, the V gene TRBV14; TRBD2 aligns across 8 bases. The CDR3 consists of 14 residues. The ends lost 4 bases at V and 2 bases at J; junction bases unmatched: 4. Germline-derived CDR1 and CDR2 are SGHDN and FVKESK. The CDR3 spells CASSPPAGAYEQYF. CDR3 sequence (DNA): TGTGCCAGCAGCCCGCCAGCGGGAGCCTACGAGCAGTACTTC.

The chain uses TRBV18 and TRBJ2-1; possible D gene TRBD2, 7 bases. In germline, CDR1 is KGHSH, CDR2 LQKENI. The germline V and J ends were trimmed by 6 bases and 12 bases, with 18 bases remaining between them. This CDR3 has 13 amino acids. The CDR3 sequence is CASSTQGGAMQFF. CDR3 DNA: TGTGCCAGCTCGACGCAAGGGGGGGCAATGCAGTTCTTC.

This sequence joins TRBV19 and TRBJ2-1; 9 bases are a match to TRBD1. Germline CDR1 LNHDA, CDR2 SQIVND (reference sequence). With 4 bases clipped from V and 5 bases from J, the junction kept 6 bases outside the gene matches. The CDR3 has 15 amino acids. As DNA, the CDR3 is TGTGCCAGTAGTACCCCGGGACAGGGTAACAATGAGCAGTTCTTC. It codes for CASSTPGQGNNEQFF.

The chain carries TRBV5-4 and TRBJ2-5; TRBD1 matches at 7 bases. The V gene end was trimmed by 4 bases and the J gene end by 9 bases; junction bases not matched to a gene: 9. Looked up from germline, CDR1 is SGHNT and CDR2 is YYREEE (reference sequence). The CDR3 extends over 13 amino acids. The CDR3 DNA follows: TGTGCCAGCAGCGAACGACAGGGCACAGCCCAGTACTTC. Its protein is CASSERQGTAQYF.

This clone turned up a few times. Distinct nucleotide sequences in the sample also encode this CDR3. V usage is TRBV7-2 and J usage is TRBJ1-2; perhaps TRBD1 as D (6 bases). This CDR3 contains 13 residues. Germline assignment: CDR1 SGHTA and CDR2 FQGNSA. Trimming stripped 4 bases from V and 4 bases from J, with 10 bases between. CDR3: CASSSDRRYGYTF. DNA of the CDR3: TGTGCCAGCAGCTCGGACAGACGCTATGGCTACACCTTC.

This CDR3 is CASSWGGGNTEAFF. DNA for the CDR3: TGCGCCAGCAGCTGGGGGGGCGGGAACACTGAAGCTTTCTTT. The rearrangement links TRBV5-1 to TRBJ1-1; D possibly corresponds to TRBD1 (6 bases). The CDR3 totals 14 residues. V was pared by 3 bases and J by 1 base, with 10 bases between. The germline CDR1 and CDR2 sequences are SGHRS and YFSETQ.

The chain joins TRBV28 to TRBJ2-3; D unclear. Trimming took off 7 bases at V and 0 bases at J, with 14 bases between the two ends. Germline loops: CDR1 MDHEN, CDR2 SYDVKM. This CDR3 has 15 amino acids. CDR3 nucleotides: TGTGCCAGCATGCGGTCCGTTGCTAGCACAGATACGCAGTATTTT. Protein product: CASMRSVASTDTQYF.

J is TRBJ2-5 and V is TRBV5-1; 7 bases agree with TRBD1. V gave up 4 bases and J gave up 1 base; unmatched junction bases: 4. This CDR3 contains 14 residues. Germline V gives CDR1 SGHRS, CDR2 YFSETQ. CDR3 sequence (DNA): TGCGCCAGCAGCCTGACAGGGACCCAAGAGACCCAGTACTTC. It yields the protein CASSLTGTQETQYF.

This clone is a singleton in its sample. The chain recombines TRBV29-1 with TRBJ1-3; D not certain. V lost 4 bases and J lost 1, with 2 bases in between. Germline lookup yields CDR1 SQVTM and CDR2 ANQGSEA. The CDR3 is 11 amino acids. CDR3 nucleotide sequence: TGCAGCGTTGCATCTGGAAACACCATATATTTT. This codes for CSVASGNTIYF.

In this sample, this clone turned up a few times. In nucleotides, the CDR3 is TGTGCCAGCAGCGTCCAGGGGGCCCCCCAGCATTTT. Encoded protein: CASSVQGAPQHF. The chain uses TRBV7-9 and TRBJ1-5, with 8 bases aligning to TRBD1. Losses at the gene ends were 5 bases for V and 10 bases for J; bases not matched to a gene: 4. Germline V gene lookup returns CDR1 SEHNR and CDR2 FQNEAQ (reference sequence). This CDR3 region has 12 residues.

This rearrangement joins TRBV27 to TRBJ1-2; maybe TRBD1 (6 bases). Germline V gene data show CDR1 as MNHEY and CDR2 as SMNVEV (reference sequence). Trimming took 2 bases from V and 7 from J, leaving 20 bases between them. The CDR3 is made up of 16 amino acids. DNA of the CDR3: TGTGCCAGCAGTTTACGTCGGGGGGGGCCCAACGGTGGCTACACCTTC. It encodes CASSLRRGGPNGGYTF.

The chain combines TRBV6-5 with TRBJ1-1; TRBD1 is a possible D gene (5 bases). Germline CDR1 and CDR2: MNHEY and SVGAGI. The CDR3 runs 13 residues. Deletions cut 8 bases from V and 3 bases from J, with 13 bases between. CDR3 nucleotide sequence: TGTGCCAGCTGCGGGGGGTACTACACTGAAGCTTTCTTT. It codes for CASCGGYYTEAFF.

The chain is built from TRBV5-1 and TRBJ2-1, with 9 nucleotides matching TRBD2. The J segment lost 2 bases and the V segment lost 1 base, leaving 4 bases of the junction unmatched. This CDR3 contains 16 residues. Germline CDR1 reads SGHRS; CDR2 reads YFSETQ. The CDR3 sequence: CASSLTLAGAYNEQFF. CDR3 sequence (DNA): TGCGCCAGCAGCTTGACACTAGCGGGCGCCTACAATGAGCAGTTCTTC.

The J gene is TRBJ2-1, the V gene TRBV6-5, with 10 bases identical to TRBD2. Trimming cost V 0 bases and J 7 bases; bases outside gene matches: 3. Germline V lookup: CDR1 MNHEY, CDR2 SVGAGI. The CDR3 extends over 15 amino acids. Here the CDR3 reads CASSYSLAGINEQFF. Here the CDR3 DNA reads TGTGCCAGCAGTTACTCACTAGCGGGAATAAATGAGCAGTTCTTC.

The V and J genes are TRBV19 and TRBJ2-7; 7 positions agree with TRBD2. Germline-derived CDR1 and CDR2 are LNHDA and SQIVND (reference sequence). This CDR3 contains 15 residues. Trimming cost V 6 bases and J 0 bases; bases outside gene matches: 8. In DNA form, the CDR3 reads TGTGCCAGTAGCAGCCTCCTAGCGGCCTCCTACGAGCAGTACTTC. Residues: CASSSLLAASYEQYF.